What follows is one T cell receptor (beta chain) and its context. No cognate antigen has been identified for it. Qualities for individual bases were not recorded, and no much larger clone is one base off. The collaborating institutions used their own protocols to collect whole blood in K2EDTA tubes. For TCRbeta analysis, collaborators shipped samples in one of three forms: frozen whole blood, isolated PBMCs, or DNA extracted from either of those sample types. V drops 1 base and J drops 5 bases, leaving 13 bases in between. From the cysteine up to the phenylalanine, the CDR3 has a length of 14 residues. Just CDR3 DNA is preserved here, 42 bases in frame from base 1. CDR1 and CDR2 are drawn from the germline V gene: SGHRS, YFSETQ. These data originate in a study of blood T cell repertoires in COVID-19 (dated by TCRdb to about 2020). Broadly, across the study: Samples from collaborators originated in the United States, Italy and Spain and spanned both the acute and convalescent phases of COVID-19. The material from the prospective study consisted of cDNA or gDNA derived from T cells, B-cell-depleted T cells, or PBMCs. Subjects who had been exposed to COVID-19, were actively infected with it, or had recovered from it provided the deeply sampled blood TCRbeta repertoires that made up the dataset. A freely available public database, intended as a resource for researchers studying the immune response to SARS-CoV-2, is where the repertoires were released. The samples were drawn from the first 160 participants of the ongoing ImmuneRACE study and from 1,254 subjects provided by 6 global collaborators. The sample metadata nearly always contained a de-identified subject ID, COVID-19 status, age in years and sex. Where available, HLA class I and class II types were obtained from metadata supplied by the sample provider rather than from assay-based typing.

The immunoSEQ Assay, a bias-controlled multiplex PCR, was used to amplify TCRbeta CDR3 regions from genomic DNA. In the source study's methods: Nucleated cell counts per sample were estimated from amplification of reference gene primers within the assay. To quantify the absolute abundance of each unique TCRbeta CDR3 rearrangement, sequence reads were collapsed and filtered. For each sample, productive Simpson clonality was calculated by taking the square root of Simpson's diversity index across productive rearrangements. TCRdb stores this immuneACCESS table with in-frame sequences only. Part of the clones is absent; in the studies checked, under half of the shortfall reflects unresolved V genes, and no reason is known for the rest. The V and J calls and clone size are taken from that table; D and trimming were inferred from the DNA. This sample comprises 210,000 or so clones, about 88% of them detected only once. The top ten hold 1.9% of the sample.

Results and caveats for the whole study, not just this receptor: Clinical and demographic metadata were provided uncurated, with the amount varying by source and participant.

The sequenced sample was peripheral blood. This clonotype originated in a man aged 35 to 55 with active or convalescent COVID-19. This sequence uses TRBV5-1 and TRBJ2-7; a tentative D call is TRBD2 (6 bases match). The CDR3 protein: CASSLYGGGDEQYF. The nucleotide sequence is TGCGCCAGCAGCTTGTACGGGGGAGGTGACGAGCAGTACTTC.